These 19 T cell receptor beta chains were all obtained from the same sample, sequenced in a study of CD8+CD57+ T cells in acquired aplastic anemia. TCR beta VDJ and CDR3 were profiled, and genomic DNA was the template. MiXCR, applied by TCRdb to the reads, yields one record per CDR3 protein. Of 190,000 or so distinct CDR3 sequences in the sample, around 60% are singletons; the top ten hold about 31%. Material for sequencing was sorted CD4+, CD8+, or CD8+CD57+ T cells (not recorded which) from PBMCs. The receptors derive from a human donor in good health.

The J gene is TRBJ2-7, the V gene TRBV29-1; no clear D gene. Germline CDR1 SQVTM, CDR2 ANQGSEA. The CDR3 runs to 11 residues. The V end lost 6 bases, the J end lost 6 bases, and 12 bases lay between the germline ends. In DNA form, the CDR3 reads TGCAGCGTCGGGTCGAGTGGCGAGCAGTACTTC. Residues: CSVGSSGEQYF.

This chain connects TRBV5-1 to TRBJ2-7; 7 bases fit TRBD1. The CDR3 is made up of 14 amino acids. V gave up 4 bases and J gave up 12 bases; unmatched junction bases: 16. Germline lookup yields CDR1 SGHRS and CDR2 YFSETQ. CDR3 in amino acids: CASSLQRDSTLGYF. The CDR3 DNA follows: TGCGCCAGCAGCCTTCAACGGGACAGTACTTTAGGGTACTTC.

This clonotype was counted at least ten times. The chain employs TRBV5-1 and TRBJ2-7, with D unclear. Germline V CDR1 and CDR2: SGHRS, YFSETQ. CDR3 size: 13 residues. The ends were cut back, 4 bases at V and 2 bases at J, with 10 bases in the middle. The CDR3: CASSLLPTYEQYF. The CDR3 coding sequence is TGCGCCAGCAGCCTTCTACCTACCTACGAGCAGTACTTC.

This clonotype came up many times. This chain links TRBV3-2 with TRBJ1-5; the table gives TRBD1 as D, unverified against the DNA. TRBV3-2 is a listed pseudogene. This CDR3 contains 14 residues. The CDR3 DNA follows: TGTGCCAGCAGCCAAGGGACGGGGATCGGGCCCCAGCATTTT. Translating it yields CASSQGTGIGPQHF.

The genes are TRBV10-3 and TRBJ2-7; a weak D match, TRBD1 (5 bases). CDR3 length: 15 amino acids. Germline assignment: CDR1 ENHRY and CDR2 SYGVKD. Trimming cost V 3 bases and J 2 bases, with 14 bases left between them. The CDR3 nucleotides are TGTGCCATCAGTGACAGGGTTTTCGTAACCTACGAGCAGTACTTC. Its protein product is CAISDRVFVTYEQYF.

The chain couples TRBV10-3 to TRBJ1-1; perhaps TRBD1 as D (6 bases). Germline-derived CDR1 and CDR2 are ENHRY and SYGVKD. Trimming left V 4 bases short and J 1 base short, with 16 bases between. CDR3 length: 16 residues. CDR3 residues: CAISGRGRTENTEAFF. Here the CDR3 DNA reads TGTGCCATCAGTGGACGGGGAAGGACAGAGAACACTGAAGCTTTCTTT.

A word on this clonotype: The CDR3 does not close with the conserved phenylalanine or tryptophan, likely indicating a read error. V is TRBV7-7 and J is TRBJ2-1, with 15 bases lining up with TRBD2. Per the germline V gene, CDR1 is SSHAT and CDR2 is FNYEAQ (reference sequence). The CDR3 covers 14 residues. The V and J ends lost 5 bases and 12 bases, in that order; junction bases with no gene match: 5. The CDR3 DNA reads TGTGCCAGCAGCGCGGGACTAGCGGGGGGAGGGCAGTTCCTC. Protein sequence: CASSAGLAGGGQFL.

In this sample, this clonotype turned up once. V gene TRBV7-9 combines with J gene TRBJ1-2, with no clear D. The CDR3 consists of 13 residues. Trimming took off 5 bases at V and 4 bases at J, with 11 bases between the two ends. Germline CDR1 SEHNR, CDR2 FQNEAQ (reference sequence). CDR3 coding DNA: TGTGCCAGCAGCAAGTCTGGTATCTATGGCTACACCTTC. Its protein is CASSKSGIYGYTF.

This chain links TRBV7-2 with TRBJ1-5; unclear D gene. V shed 4 bases and J shed 10 bases, with 14 bases lying between them. Germline V gene data show CDR1 as SGHTA and CDR2 as FQGNSA. CDR3 length: 13 amino acids. The CDR3 loop reads CASSSLSEGPQHF. The CDR3 nucleotides are TGTGCCAGCAGCTCCCTGTCTGAGGGACCCCAGCATTTT.

There are a few counts of this clonotype. This chain joins TRBV5-1 and TRBJ1-4; 7 positions match TRBD1. V lost 2 bases and J lost 4; bases outside the gene matches: 5. The CDR3 extends over 15 amino acids. The germline V gene has CDR1 SGHRS and CDR2 YFSETQ. The CDR3 loop reads CASSLTTGNNEKLFF. Written as DNA, the CDR3 is TGCGCCAGCAGCTTAACGACAGGGAATAATGAAAAACTGTTTTTT. Filled out from reference TRBV5-1 and TRBJ1-4, the complete variable domain reads KAGVTQTPRYLIKTRGQQVTLSCSPISGHRSVSWYQQTPGQGLQFLFEYFSETQRNKGNFPGRFSGRQFSNSRSEMNVSTLELGDSALYLCASSLTTGNNEKLFFGSGTQLSVL.

This clonotype was recorded only once. The chain uses TRBV7-9 and TRBJ2-7; TRBD1 matches 11 bases. The CDR3 runs to 16 residues. After removal of 5 bases from V and 10 bases from J, the junction contained 16 bases not matched to a gene. Germline values: CDR1 SEHNR, CDR2 FQNEAQ (reference sequence). CDR3 sequence: CASSARTGGSNQPQYF. Here the CDR3 DNA reads TGTGCCAGCAGCGCCCGGACAGGGGGCAGCAATCAGCCCCAGTACTTC.

This chain uses TRBV28 with TRBJ1-5; D gene unclear. The CDR3 is 19 residues long. Germline V lookup: CDR1 MDHEN, CDR2 SYDVKM. Between the trimmed V and J ends, which lost 2 bases and 0 bases, there was a span of 20 bases. CDR3 sequence: CASSLPSGKQDYSNQPQHF. In DNA, the CDR3 is TGTGCCAGCAGTTTACCGTCGGGGAAGCAGGACTATAGCAATCAGCCCCAGCATTTT.

This clonotype was counted between two and nine times. This chain connects TRBV24-1 to TRBJ1-5; D is undetermined. CDR3 size: 14 residues. The V gene lost 5 bases and the J gene lost 3 bases, with 10 bases spanning the gap. The germline V gene has CDR1 KGHDR and CDR2 SFDVKD. CDR3 sequence reads: CATSAQSHNQPQHF. The DNA of the CDR3 is TGTGCCACCAGTGCACAGAGTCACAATCAGCCCCAGCATTTT.

This clonotype was picked up a small number of times. This chain joins TRBV27 and TRBJ2-3; TRBD2 aligns across 12 bases. The V gene end was trimmed by 8 bases and the J gene end by 2 bases; junction bases not matched to a gene: 2. Germline CDR1 is MNHEY and CDR2 is SMNVEV (reference sequence). This CDR3 contains 14 residues. CDR3 sequence: CASGLAGNTDTQYF. The CDR3 nucleotides are TGTGCCAGCGGACTAGCGGGGAACACAGATACGCAGTATTTT.

The chain is built from TRBV2 and TRBJ2-7; maybe TRBD1 (6 bases). CDR3 length: 15 residues. Germline CDR1 reads SNHLY; CDR2 reads FYNNEI. Deletions cut 2 bases from V and 5 bases from J, with 16 bases between. As DNA, the CDR3 is TGTGCCAGCAGTGAATGGGCAGGGGTTGGCCACGAGCAGTACTTC. Its translation: CASSEWAGVGHEQYF.

V usage is TRBV20-1 and J usage is TRBJ2-1; no definite D call. The CDR3 is 11 residues long. Germline CDR1 DFQATT, CDR2 SNEGSKA (reference sequence). The V and J ends lost 3 bases and 6 bases respectively, with 6 bases between them. CDR3 nucleotide sequence: TGCAGTGCTAGTGACCCCAATGAGCAGTTCTTC. Its protein is CSASDPNEQFF.

J is TRBJ2-2 and V is TRBV20-1; D is undetermined. The V gene lost 1 base and the J gene lost 7 bases, with 10 bases spanning the gap. CDR1 and CDR2 (germline): DFQATT, SNEGSKA (reference sequence). CDR3 length: 13 amino acids. CDR3 residues: CSARVPAHGELFF. Here the CDR3 DNA reads TGCAGTGCTAGAGTTCCCGCACACGGGGAGCTGTTTTTT.

Only a few counts were recorded for this clonotype. V gene TRBV6-4 combines with J gene TRBJ2-1, with D hard to call. The CDR3 is 14 residues long. V gave up 2 bases and J gave up 4 bases, with 9 bases separating them. The germline V gene has CDR1 MRHNA and CDR2 SNTAGT. CDR3 protein: CASSDGNRYNEQFF. In DNA, the CDR3 is TGTGCCAGCAGTGACGGTAACAGATACAATGAGCAGTTCTTC.

This sequence joins TRBV6-4 and TRBJ2-5, with 9 bases aligning to TRBD2. The CDR3 extends over 15 amino acids. Per germline, CDR1 MRHNA and CDR2 SNTAGT. J was trimmed by 1 base and V by 0 bases; bases with no gene match: 0. The CDR3 protein is CASSDSSGGQETQYF. In DNA, the CDR3 is TGTGCCAGCAGTGACTCTAGCGGGGGCCAAGAGACCCAGTACTTC.